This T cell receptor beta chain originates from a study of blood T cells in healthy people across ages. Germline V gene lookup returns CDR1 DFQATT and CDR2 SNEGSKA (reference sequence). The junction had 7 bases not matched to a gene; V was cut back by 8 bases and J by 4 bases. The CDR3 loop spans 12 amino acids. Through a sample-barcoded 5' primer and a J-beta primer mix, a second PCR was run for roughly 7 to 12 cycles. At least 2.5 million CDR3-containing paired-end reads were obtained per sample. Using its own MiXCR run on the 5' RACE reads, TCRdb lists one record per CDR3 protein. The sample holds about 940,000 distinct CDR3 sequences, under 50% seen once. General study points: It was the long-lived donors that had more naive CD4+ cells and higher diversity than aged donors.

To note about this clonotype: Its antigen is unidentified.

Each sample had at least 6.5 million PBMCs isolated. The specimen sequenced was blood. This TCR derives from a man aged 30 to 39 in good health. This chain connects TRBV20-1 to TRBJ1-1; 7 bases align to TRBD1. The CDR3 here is CSPRQGPTEAFF. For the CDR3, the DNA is TGCAGTCCCCGACAGGGACCCACTGAAGCTTTCTTT.